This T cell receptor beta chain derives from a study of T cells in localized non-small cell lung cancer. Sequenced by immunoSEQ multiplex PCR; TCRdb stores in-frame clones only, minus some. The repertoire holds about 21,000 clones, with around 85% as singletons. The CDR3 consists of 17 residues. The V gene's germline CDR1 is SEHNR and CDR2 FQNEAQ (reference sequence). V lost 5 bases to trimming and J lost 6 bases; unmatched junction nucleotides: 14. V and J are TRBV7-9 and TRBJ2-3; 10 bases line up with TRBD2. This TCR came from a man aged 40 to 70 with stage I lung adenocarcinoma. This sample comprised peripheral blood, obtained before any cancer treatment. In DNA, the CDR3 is TGTGCCAGCAGCAAAGGACTAGCGGCCCCTCAATGGGATACGCAGTATTTT. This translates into CASSKGLAAPQWDTQYF. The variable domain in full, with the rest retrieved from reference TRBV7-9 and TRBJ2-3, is DTGVSQNPRHKITKRGQNVTFRCDPISEHNRLYWYRQTLGQGPEFLTYFQNEAQLEKSRLLSDRFSAERPKGSFSTLEIQRTEQGDSAMYLCASSKGLAAPQWDTQYFGPGTRLTVL.